These T cell receptor beta chains were read from a single sample in a study of spatial heterogeneity in lung cancer. MiXCR was run by TCRdb on the 5' RACE reads, yielding one entry per CDR3 protein. Altogether several thousand distinct CDR3 sequences are present, 5.5% to 7.5% being singletons, with the ten largest covering 8.5% to 9.5%. Sequenced material: lung tumor tissue, taken at surgery. The receptors derive from a male donor with early-stage non-small cell lung cancer. CDR3s include the opening cysteine and the closing phenylalanine or tryptophan. D genes are given only for firm matches. Clone size is stated in some rows and not others, as once, few, many or a class when expanded.

medium-sized,TRBD1,TRBV30,TRBJ2-3,15,TGTGCCTGGAGAGCCACAGGGGGCTGGCCAGATACGCAGTATTTT,CAWRATGGWPDTQYF
medium-sized,-,TRBV5-1,TRBJ2-1,15,TGCGCCAGCAGCCAAGGGGGGCAGTCCTACAATGAGCAGTTCTTC,CASSQGGQSYNEQFF
medium-sized,-,TRBV11-2,TRBJ2-7,13,TGTGCCAGCAGCGTGACAGGTCCCTACGAGCAGTACTTC,CASSVTGPYEQYF
many,TRBD2,TRBV3-1,TRBJ2-3,16,TGTGCCAGCAGCCAGAGGGGACTAGCGAGCACAGATACGCAGTATTTT,CASSQRGLASTDTQYF
medium-sized,-,TRBV6-5,TRBJ1-1,13,TGTGCCAGCAGTTATGAGACAGGCTCTATAGCTTTCTTT,CASSYETGSIAFF
medium-sized,TRBD1,TRBV2,TRBJ1-1,15,TGTGCCAGCACAGGGGGCTGGCCGCTGAACACTGAAGCTTTCTTT,CASTGGWPLNTEAFF
medium-sized,-,TRBV11-2,TRBJ1-6,18,TGTGCCAGCAGCCCCTGGGGCCGACAGAGCTCCTATAATTCACCCCTCCACTTT,CASSPWGRQSSYNSPLHF
few,-,TRBV28,TRBJ1-2,13,TGTGCCAGCACTAGGGGGGATAACTATGGCTACACCTTC,CASTRGDNYGYTF
medium-sized,TRBD2,TRBV19,TRBJ2-3,18,TGTGCCAGTAGTATGGCTAGCGGGAGGATTGTCGGCACAGATACGCAGTATTTT,CASSMASGRIVGTDTQYF
many,-,TRBV20-1,TRBJ2-2,15,TGCAGTGCTAGAACAGGGTTCCGAAACACCGGGGAGCTGTTTTTT,CSARTGFRNTGELFF
medium-sized,-,TRBV20-1,TRBJ2-2,14,TGCAGTGCTCCGGACCCCTTGAACACCGGGGAGCTGTTTTTT,CSAPDPLNTGELFF
many,-,TRBV28,TRBJ2-3,14,TGTGCCAGCCGGGGGGGACAGGCGACAGATACGCAGTATTTT,CASRGGQATDTQYF
many,-,TRBV3-1,TRBJ2-2,14,TGTGCCAGCAGCCAAGGAGGGGGAGCCGGGGAGCTGTTTTTT,CASSQGGGAGELFF
medium-sized,TRBD2,TRBV20-1,TRBJ2-3,14,TGCAGTGCCAGCGGGGGGGCCTCGTTGGATACGCAGTATTTT,CSASGGASLDTQYF
many,TRBD1,TRBV18,TRBJ2-7,14,TGTGCCAGCTCACTAAGAGAAGGGGGCCGCGAGCAGTACTTC,CASSLREGGREQYF
medium-sized,-,TRBV20-1,TRBJ2-7,12,TGCAGTGCCGGAACCCCTCCCTACGAGCAGTACTTC,CSAGTPPYEQYF
-,TRBD2,TRBV7-2,TRBJ2-1,17,TGTGCCAGCAGCTTAGGGGTTAGCGGGGGACCTTTGGACCGGCAGTTCTTC,CASSLGVSGGPLDRQFF
-,-,TRBV7-9,TRBJ1-2,13,TGTGCCAGCTTATCTCGACCTAACTATGGCTACACCTTC,CASLSRPNYGYTF
medium-sized,-,TRBV10-3,TRBJ2-7,13,TGTGCCAGCTCGAGGGGTTTGGACTACGAGCAGTACTTC,CASSRGLDYEQYF
medium-sized,TRBD2,TRBV12-5,TRBJ2-1,15,TGTGCTAGTGGCTTGGCCCAAGCGGGGGCAATTGAGCAGTTCTTC,CASGLAQAGAIEQFF
many,-,TRBV19,TRBJ1-3,20,TGTGCCAGTAGCCTCAACAGGGATATTCACCGGAGAGTGTCTGGAAACACCATATATTTT,CASSLNRDIHRRVSGNTIYF
medium-sized,-,TRBV7-9,TRBJ2-5,16,TGTGCCAGCAGCTTAGGGGGCTCCGGCGGACAAGAGACCCAGTACTTC,CASSLGGSGGQETQYF
many,TRBD1,TRBV5-1,TRBJ2-2,14,TGCGCCAGCAGCATTCAGGGGGCCACCGGGGAGCTGTTTTTT,CASSIQGATGELFF
medium-sized,-,TRBV20-1,TRBJ2-4,15,TGCAGTGCTATCCCTGGCGGGGCTTACAAAAACATTCAGTACTTC,CSAIPGGAYKNIQYF
-,TRBD2,TRBV18,TRBJ2-7,18,TGTGCCAGCTCACCGCAGGCTAGCGGGAGGGCCAAGTCCTACGAGCAGTACTTC,CASSPQASGRAKSYEQYF
many,TRBD1,TRBV29-1,TRBJ1-1,13,TGCAGCGTTGAAGATCTGGGGACAGGGGGAGCTTTCTTT,CSVEDLGTGGAFF
few,-,TRBV6-1,TRBJ2-6,15,TGTGCCAGCAGGGAGGGAGGATCTGGGGCCAACGTCCTGACTTTC,CASREGGSGANVLTF
medium-sized,-,TRBV5-5,TRBJ1-1,16,TGTGCCAGCAGTCAAGAGCAGGGGAGGGGAACCACTGAAGCTTTCTTT,CASSQEQGRGTTEAFF
many,-,TRBV12-3/TRBV12-4,TRBJ1-1,14,TGTGCCAGCATGGGTAGGGGAGGGGACACTGAAGCTTTCTTT,CASMGRGGDTEAFF
few,-,TRBV9,TRBJ1-1,13,TGTGCCAGCAGCCCGGAGGTGAACACTGAAGCTTTCTTT,CASSPEVNTEAFF
many,-,TRBV29-1,TRBJ2-7,11,TGCAGCGTTGAAGCAGGCTACGAGCAGTACTTC,CSVEAGYEQYF
many,-,TRBV12-3/TRBV12-4,TRBJ1-5,15,TGTGCCAGCAGTTCCTCGGGGAAGAGCAATCAGCCCCAGCATTTT,CASSSSGKSNQPQHF
-,-,TRBV30,TRBJ2-1,16,TGTGCCTGGACGGGAGAGGTTGGGAGCTCCTACAATGAGCAGTTCTTC,CAWTGEVGSSYNEQFF
medium-sized,TRBD1,TRBV20-1,TRBJ2-1,15,TGCAGTGCCAGAACCGGGACAGGGGGCTTGGATGAGCAGTTCTTC,CSARTGTGGLDEQFF
medium-sized,-,TRBV6-1,TRBJ1-2,15,TGTGCCAGCAGTGAAGCCCCATTCACTAACTATGGCTACACCTTC,CASSEAPFTNYGYTF
many,TRBD2,TRBV6-5,TRBJ2-3,15,TGTGCCAGCAGCACCGGGACTAGCGGGACAGATACGCAGTATTTT,CASSTGTSGTDTQYF
medium-sized,-,TRBV5-1,TRBJ2-6,14,TGCGCCAGCAGCCCGACAGGTATCGCCAACGTCCTGACTTTC,CASSPTGIANVLTF
many,-,TRBV7-9,TRBJ2-1,14,TGTGCCAGCAGCTTTGACGGGTTCTACAATGAGCAGTTCTTC,CASSFDGFYNEQFF
few,-,TRBV11-2,TRBJ2-2,14,TGTGCCAGCAGCTTAGGGTCCAACACCGGGGAGCTGTTTTTT,CASSLGSNTGELFF
many,-,TRBV9,TRBJ1-6,15,TGTGCCAGCAGCCCTCACGGCCCTAAGGGATCACCCCTCCACTTT,CASSPHGPKGSPLHF
few,TRBD2,TRBV29-1,TRBJ2-7,15,TGCAGCGTGGCTAGCGGGGGATTACCCGCCTACGAGCAGTACTTC,CSVASGGLPAYEQYF
many,-,TRBV6-2/TRBV6-3,TRBJ1-1,15,TGTGCCAGCAGTTACGGTTACAGGGCGGATACTGAAGCTTTCTTT,CASSYGYRADTEAFF
many,-,TRBV12-3/TRBV12-4,TRBJ2-1,13,TGTGCCAGCAGTTTAGGGGGCCCCAATGAGCAGTTCTTC,CASSLGGPNEQFF
medium-sized,TRBD2,TRBV7-2,TRBJ2-7,14,TGTGCCAGCAGTCAAAGCGGGGGAACCTACGAGCAGTACTTC,CASSQSGGTYEQYF
many,-,TRBV20-1,TRBJ2-7,13,TGCAGTGCTAGAACCGGGGCGGTCTACGAGCAGTACTTC,CSARTGAVYEQYF